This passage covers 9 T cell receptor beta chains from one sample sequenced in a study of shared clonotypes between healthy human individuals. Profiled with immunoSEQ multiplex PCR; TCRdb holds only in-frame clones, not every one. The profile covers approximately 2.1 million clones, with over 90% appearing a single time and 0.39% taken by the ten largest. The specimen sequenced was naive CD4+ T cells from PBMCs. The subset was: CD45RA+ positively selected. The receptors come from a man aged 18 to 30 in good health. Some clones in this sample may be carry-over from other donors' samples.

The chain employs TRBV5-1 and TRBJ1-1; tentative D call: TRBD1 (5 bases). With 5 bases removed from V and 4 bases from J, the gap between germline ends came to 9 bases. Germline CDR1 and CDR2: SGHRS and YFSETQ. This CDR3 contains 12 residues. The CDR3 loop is CASRQGATEAFF. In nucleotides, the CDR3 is TGCGCCAGCAGACAAGGGGCCACTGAAGCTTTCTTT.

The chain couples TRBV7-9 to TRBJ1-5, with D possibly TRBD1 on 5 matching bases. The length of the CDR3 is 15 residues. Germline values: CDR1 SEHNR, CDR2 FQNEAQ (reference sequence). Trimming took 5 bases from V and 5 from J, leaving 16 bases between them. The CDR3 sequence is CASSAGAAWDQPQHF. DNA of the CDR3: TGTGCCAGCAGCGCCGGGGCAGCATGGGATCAGCCCCAGCATTTT.

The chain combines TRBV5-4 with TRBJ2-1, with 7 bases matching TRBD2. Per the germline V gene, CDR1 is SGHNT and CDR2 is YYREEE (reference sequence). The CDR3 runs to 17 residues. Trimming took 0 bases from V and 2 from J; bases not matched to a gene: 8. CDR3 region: CASSLGFGSGTYNEQFF. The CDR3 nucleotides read TGTGCCAGCAGCTTGGGCTTTGGGAGCGGGACCTACAATGAGCAGTTCTTC.

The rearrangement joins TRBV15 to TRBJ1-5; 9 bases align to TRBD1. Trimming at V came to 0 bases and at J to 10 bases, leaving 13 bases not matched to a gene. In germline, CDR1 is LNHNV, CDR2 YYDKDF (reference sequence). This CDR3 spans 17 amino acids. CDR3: CATSRELGQGKIEPQHF. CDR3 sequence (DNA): TGTGCCACCAGCAGAGAATTAGGACAGGGGAAGATTGAACCCCAGCATTTT.

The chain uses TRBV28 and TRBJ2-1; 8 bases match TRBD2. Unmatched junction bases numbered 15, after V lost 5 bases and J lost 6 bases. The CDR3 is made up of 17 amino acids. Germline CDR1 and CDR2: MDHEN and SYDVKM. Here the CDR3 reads CASSTLAGSQPVNEQFF. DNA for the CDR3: TGTGCCAGCAGTACCCTAGCGGGCTCGCAGCCCGTCAATGAGCAGTTCTTC. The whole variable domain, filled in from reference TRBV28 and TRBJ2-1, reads DVKVTQSSRYLVKRTGEKVFLECVQDMDHENMFWYRQDPGLGLRLIYFSYDVKMKEKGDIPEGYSVSREKKERFSLILESASTNQTSMYLCASSTLAGSQPVNEQFFGPGTRLTVL.

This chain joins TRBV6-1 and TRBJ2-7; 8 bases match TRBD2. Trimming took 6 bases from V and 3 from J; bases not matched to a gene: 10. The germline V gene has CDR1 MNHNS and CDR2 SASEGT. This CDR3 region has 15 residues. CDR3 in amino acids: CASSPTSGNRYEQYF. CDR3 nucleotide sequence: TGTGCCAGCAGCCCAACTAGCGGCAACCGCTACGAGCAGTACTTC.

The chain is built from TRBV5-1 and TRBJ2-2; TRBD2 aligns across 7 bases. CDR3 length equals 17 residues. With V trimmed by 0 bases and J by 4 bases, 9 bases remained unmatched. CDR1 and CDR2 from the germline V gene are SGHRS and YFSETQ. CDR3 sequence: CASSLDRLAGTTGELFF. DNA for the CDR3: TGCGCCAGCAGCTTGGATCGACTAGCAGGTACCACCGGGGAGCTGTTTTTT.

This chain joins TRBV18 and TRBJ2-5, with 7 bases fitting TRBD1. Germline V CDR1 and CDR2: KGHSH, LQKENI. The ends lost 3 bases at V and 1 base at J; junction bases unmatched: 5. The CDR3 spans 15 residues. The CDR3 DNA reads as TGTGCCAGCTCACCCGTCGGGACAGCCCAAGAGACCCAGTACTTC. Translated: CASSPVGTAQETQYF.

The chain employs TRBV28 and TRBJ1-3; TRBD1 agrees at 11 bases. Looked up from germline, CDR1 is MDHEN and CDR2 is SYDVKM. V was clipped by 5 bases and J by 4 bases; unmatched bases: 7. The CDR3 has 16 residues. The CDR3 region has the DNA TGTGCCAGCAGTCTCCGGGACAGGGGGTCCGGAAACACCATATATTTT. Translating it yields CASSLRDRGSGNTIYF.